The rows below give T cell receptor beta chains drawn from one sample of a study of Ad26.COV2.S vaccination and SARS-CoV-2 variants. Profiling relied on immunoSEQ multiplex PCR, and the TCRdb table lists in-frame clones only, not all of them. The sample includes over 450,000 clones, roughly nine tenths of them seen just once. This sample comprised peripheral blood, obtained in a trial of Ad26.COV2.S vaccine versus placebo. The source of these receptors is a person aged 18 to 65 who received the Ad26.COV2.S COVID-19 vaccine or a placebo. The conserved cysteine and the conserved F or W are not part of the CDR3 here. Fields, in order: V gene, J gene, CDR3 protein.

>TRBV24-1|TRBJ2-7
ATSDGYEQY
>TRBV3-1/TRBV3-2|TRBJ1-2
ASSQKGAPNYGYT
>TRBV7-9|TRBJ1-6
ASSVKADNSPLH
>TRBV5-1|TRBJ2-3
ASSLGVEGRTDTQY
>TRBV5-4|TRBJ2-3
ASSLRAGVDTQY
>TRBV11-2|TRBJ2-1
ASSYRGEQF
>TRBV11-2|TRBJ1-1
ASSFGDRGTEAF
>TRBV3-1/TRBV3-2|TRBJ2-2
ASSQRDRGNTGELF
>TRBV10-3|TRBJ2-6
AISGRDRGPRKNSGANVLT
>TRBV2|TRBJ2-7
ASKLRTSSYEQY
>TRBV6-4|TRBJ2-1
ASSAGGSYNEQF
>TRBV2|TRBJ1-1
ASEGGGGEAF
>TRBV6-5|TRBJ2-1
ASSLTTYNEQF
>TRBV29-1|TRBJ2-1
SVEPGRNSNEQF
>TRBV2|TRBJ2-7
ASIGFEQY
>TRBV18|TRBJ1-3
ASSPPESSGNTIY
>TRBV29-1|TRBJ2-7
SVASAISSYEQY
>TRBV27|TRBJ2-7
ASSTTGLYEQY
>TRBV19|TRBJ1-5
ATGQGGNNQPQH
>TRBV7-3|TRBJ1-2
ASSRDRGQGYT
>TRBV6-5|TRBJ2-2
ASSTVNTGELF
>TRBV14|TRBJ2-7
ASSRPGTGPNAQY
>TRBV19|TRBJ2-2
ASSMRGATGELF
>TRBV12-3/TRBV12-4|TRBJ1-5
ASSLGPQPQH
>TRBV2|TRBJ1-1
ASRDSKNTEAF
>TRBV30|TRBJ2-7
AWSAAGDEQY
>TRBV28|TRBJ2-3
ASSFDSTDTQY
>TRBV28|TRBJ2-7
ASSSLSRAGFTYEQY
>TRBV19|TRBJ1-5
ASRKTASNQPQH
>TRBV28|TRBJ2-2
ASSTTTIRDREGTGELF
>TRBV28|TRBJ2-7
ASSPRGGRYEQY
>TRBV10-3|TRBJ1-5
AINPTGPNQPQH
>TRBV5-1|TRBJ2-7
ASSFRDSTYEQY
>TRBV28|TRBJ2-1
ASSRVAPLEQF
>TRBV7-2|TRBJ2-3
ASSLVGTSGSTDTQY
>TRBV6-1|TRBJ1-1
ASSEWGIGLLSTEAF
>TRBV12-3/TRBV12-4|TRBJ1-2
AVHVQNGYT
>TRBV25-1|TRBJ1-1
ASSVLGMDTEAF
>TRBV7-9|TRBJ2-5
ASSLGRYQETQY
>TRBV28|TRBJ2-6
ASSRGLGGRIGGANVLT
>TRBV2|TRBJ2-3
ASSFGLAGGADTQY
>TRBV5-1|TRBJ1-2
ASSLEITRTGKNGYT
>TRBV7-9|TRBJ2-1
ASSPYGFDYNEQF
>TRBV7-9|TRBJ2-1
ASSLGGEQF
>TRBV5-6|TRBJ1-1
ASSYRGVEAF
>TRBV24-1|TRBJ1-2
ATSREFGGYT
>TRBV11-2|TRBJ2-7
ASSRASGIVSYEQY
>TRBV2|TRBJ2-5
ASMGGQGWETQY
>TRBV30|TRBJ1-3
TIQGKRRNTIY
>TRBV18|TRBJ2-7
ASTQGALGEQY
>TRBV14|TRBJ1-1
ASTLALDTEAF
>TRBV4-3|TRBJ2-6
ASSQETGSGANVLT
>TRBV7-9|TRBJ1-4
ASSIPFGQGALLNEKLF
>TRBV2|TRBJ1-6
ASSDGDRANSPLH
>TRBV4-3|TRBJ2-1
ASSYRERGNEQF
>TRBV21-1|TRBJ1-6
ASWWGSPLH
>TRBV10-3|TRBJ2-3
AISGVLTDTQY